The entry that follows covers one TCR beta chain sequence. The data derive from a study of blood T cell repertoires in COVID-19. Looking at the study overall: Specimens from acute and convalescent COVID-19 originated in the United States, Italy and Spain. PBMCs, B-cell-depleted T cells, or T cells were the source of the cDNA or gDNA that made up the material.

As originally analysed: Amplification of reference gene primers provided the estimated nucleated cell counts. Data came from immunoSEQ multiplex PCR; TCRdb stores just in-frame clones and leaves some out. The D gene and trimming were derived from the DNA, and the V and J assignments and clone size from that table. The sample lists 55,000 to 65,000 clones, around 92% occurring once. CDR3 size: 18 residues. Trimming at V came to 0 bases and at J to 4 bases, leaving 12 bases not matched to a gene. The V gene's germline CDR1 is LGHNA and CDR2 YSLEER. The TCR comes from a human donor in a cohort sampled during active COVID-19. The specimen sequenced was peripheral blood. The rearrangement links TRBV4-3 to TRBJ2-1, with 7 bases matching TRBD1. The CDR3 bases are TGCGCCAGCAGCCAAGATGCTGTCGGGACAGAAATATACAATGAGCAGTTCTTC. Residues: CASSQDAVGTEIYNEQFF.